One sample yielded the 25 T cell receptor beta chains listed below, sequenced in a study of ipilimumab plus nivolumab after autologous stem cell transplantation. Sequenced by immunoSEQ multiplex PCR; TCRdb stores in-frame clones only, minus some. The sample consists of 15,000 or so clones, about four fifths of them appearing once. The source material was PBMCs, sampled in a trial of ipilimumab plus nivolumab as post-transplant consolidation. The receptors originated from a male donor with primary mediastinal lymphoma.

The V call is TRBV28, the J call TRBJ2-1, with TRBD2 identical over 8 bases. The V and J ends lost 2 bases and 1 base, in that order; junction bases with no gene match: 7. The CDR3 has 17 residues. Germline assignment: CDR1 MDHEN and CDR2 SYDVKM. The DNA of the CDR3 is TGTGCCAGCAGTTTAGGGGGCAAGCGGGAGTCCTACAATGAGCAGTTCTTC. Its translation is CASSLGGKRESYNEQFF. The full variable domain, in which reference TRBV28 and TRBJ2-1 provide the parts outside the CDR3, is DVKVTQSSRYLVKRTGEKVFLECVQDMDHENMFWYRQDPGLGLRLIYFSYDVKMKEKGDIPEGYSVSREKKERFSLILESASTNQTSMYLCASSLGGKRESYNEQFFGPGTRLTVL.

The CDR3 DNA reads as TGTGCCAGCAGTCCGCCCACCTCGACAGCCACAGATACGCAGTATTTT. Amino acids: CASSPPTSTATDTQYF. The rearrangement links TRBV27 to TRBJ2-3, with D perhaps matching TRBD1 (5 bases). The CDR3 covers 16 residues. Trimming left V 5 bases short and J 2 bases short, with 17 bases between. Germline assignment: CDR1 MNHEY and CDR2 SMNVEV (reference sequence).

This clone was seen more than once but under ten times. The chain combines TRBV29-1 with TRBJ2-7; D not certain. The germline CDR1 and CDR2 sequences are SQVTM and ANQGSEA. Trimming stripped 6 bases from V and 0 bases from J, with 12 bases between. This CDR3 spans 13 amino acids. The DNA for the CDR3 is TGCAGCGTGAGCCAGGCCAGCTCCTACGAGCAGTACTTC. Translation gives CSVSQASSYEQYF.

This chain joins TRBV2 and TRBJ2-7; TRBD1 is a possible D gene (5 bases). The CDR3 totals 14 residues. Trimming pared 7 bases from V and 0 bases from J, leaving 13 bases between. The germline V gene encodes CDR1 SNHLY and CDR2 FYNNEI. The CDR3 bases are TGTGCCAGCACCGAGAGGACACCCTCCTACGAGCAGTACTTC. Its protein product is CASTERTPSYEQYF.

CDR3 sequence (DNA): TGTGCCAGCCGCGATGGTACTCACACCGGGGAGCTGTTTTTT. This codes for CASRDGTHTGELFF. The chain recombines TRBV6-1 with TRBJ2-2, with D unresolved. Deletions cut 8 bases from V and 3 bases from J, with 13 bases between. CDR1 MNHNS and CDR2 SASEGT come from the germline V gene. The length of the CDR3 is 14 residues.

The chain combines TRBV4-2 with TRBJ2-3; D is uncertain. Germline V CDR1 and CDR2: LGHNA, YNFKEQ. This CDR3 is built from 14 residues. The V and J ends lost 1 base and 5 bases respectively, with 10 bases between them. This chain's CDR3 is CASSQGLVGDTQYF. The CDR3 DNA sequence: TGTGCCAGCAGCCAAGGACTTGTTGGAGATACGCAGTATTTT.

This rearrangement joins TRBV5-6 to TRBJ2-7; 7 bases fit TRBD1. Germline values: CDR1 SGHDT, CDR2 YYEEEE. With 1 base clipped from V and 1 base from J, the junction kept 5 bases outside the gene matches. This CDR3 has 15 residues. In DNA, the CDR3 is TGTGCCAGCAGCTTGTATGGGACAGATTCCTACGAGCAGTACTTC. This codes for CASSLYGTDSYEQYF.

This clone is medium-sized by share. The CDR3 protein is CASSPSPYQETQYF. CDR3 DNA sequence: TGTGCCAGCAGCCCTTCCCCGTACCAAGAGACCCAGTACTTC. The V and J genes are TRBV7-2 and TRBJ2-5, with D unresolved. The germline CDR1 and CDR2 sequences are SGHTA and FQGNSA. Trimming removed 5 bases at V and 0 bases at J, with 10 bases between. The CDR3 has 14 amino acids.

This chain uses TRBV10-3 with TRBJ2-7; 10 bases map to TRBD1. The CDR3 totals 14 residues. Germline lookup yields CDR1 ENHRY and CDR2 SYGVKD. The V and J ends lost 7 bases and 5 bases, in that order; junction bases with no gene match: 8. The CDR3 sequence: CAITPGQGNHEQYF. CDR3 sequence (DNA): TGTGCCATCACCCCGGGACAGGGGAACCACGAGCAGTACTTC.

V usage is TRBV5-1 and J usage is TRBJ1-2; TRBD1 might be the D (6 bases). Germline V lookup: CDR1 SGHRS, CDR2 YFSETQ. This CDR3 has 14 amino acids. Trimming pared 5 bases from V and 3 bases from J, leaving 14 bases between. The CDR3 DNA reads TGCGCCAGCAGACAGGGCCTGCTAGACTATGGCTACACCTTC. Its translation: CASRQGLLDYGYTF.

This clone was observed once. This rearrangement joins TRBV28 to TRBJ1-4; 8 nucleotides line up with TRBD1. This CDR3 has 15 residues. Germline trimming cut 6 bases from V and 8 bases from J; bases unmatched to any gene: 11. Germline V lookup: CDR1 MDHEN, CDR2 SYDVKM. The CDR3 reads CASSIPGTGLEKLFF. The CDR3 DNA follows: TGTGCCAGCAGCATCCCCGGGACAGGCCTGGAAAAACTGTTTTTT.

This chain connects TRBV5-1 to TRBJ2-1; 9 bases line up with TRBD2. The germline CDR1 and CDR2 sequences are SGHRS and YFSETQ. This CDR3 region has 15 residues. The V gene end was trimmed by 0 bases and the J gene end by 10 bases; junction bases not matched to a gene: 8. CDR3 sequence reads: CASSLEGGRVQEQFF. The DNA for the CDR3 is TGCGCCAGCAGCTTGGAAGGCGGGAGGGTCCAGGAGCAGTTCTTC.

The gene calls are TRBV14 and TRBJ2-3; TRBD1 aligns across 8 bases. After removal of 1 base from V and 4 bases from J, the junction contained 7 bases not matched to a gene. CDR3 length: 16 residues. CDR1 SGHDN and CDR2 FVKESK come from the germline V gene. CDR3 loop: CASSQATGVSSDTQYF. The CDR3 nucleotides read TGTGCCAGCAGCCAAGCGACAGGGGTATCATCAGATACGCAGTATTTT.

This clone appeared once. The V gene is TRBV7-9, the J gene TRBJ1-4, with D unclear. This CDR3 is 15 amino acids long. Germline V gene lookup returns CDR1 SEHNR and CDR2 FQNEAQ (reference sequence). Trimming pared 1 base from V and 4 bases from J, leaving 10 bases between. The CDR3 nucleotides read TGTGCCAGCAGCTTAGGACCTCGGAATAATGAAAAACTGTTTTTT. Protein: CASSLGPRNNEKLFF.

The V call is TRBV6-6, the J call TRBJ1-2, with D hard to call. Germline CDR1 reads MNHNY; CDR2 reads SVGAGI (reference sequence). CDR3 length: 12 amino acids. Trimming removed 2 bases from V and 8 bases from J, with 9 bases in between. The CDR3 here is CASSYQESGYTF. The CDR3 nucleotides read TGTGCCAGCAGTTACCAAGAGTCCGGCTACACCTTC.

V usage is TRBV6-1 and J usage is TRBJ2-5; no clear D gene. CDR1 and CDR2 from the germline V gene are MNHNS and SASEGT. The length of the CDR3 is 12 residues. V shed 2 bases and J shed 2 bases, with 3 bases lying between them. For the CDR3, the DNA is TGTGCCAGCAGTGAACATCAAGAGACCCAGTACTTC. Translation: CASSEHQETQYF.

The genes are TRBV7-3 and TRBJ1-5; the D is unclear. Germline CDR1 is SGHTA and CDR2 is FQGTGA. The CDR3 totals 15 residues. Trimming shortened V by 6 bases and J by 5 bases, and 17 bases separated the two germline ends. DNA of the CDR3: TGTGCCAGCAGAGATGTTCCGGGTTACTATCAGCCCCAGCATTTT. This encodes CASRDVPGYYQPQHF.

This clone has only one observation. V and J are TRBV5-6 and TRBJ1-2; 7 nucleotides agree with TRBD1. This CDR3 contains 15 residues. After removal of 4 bases from V and 5 bases from J, the junction contained 11 bases not matched to a gene. Germline lookup yields CDR1 SGHDT and CDR2 YYEEEE. CDR3 nucleotides: TGTGCCAGCAGCACCGAATGGACAGGCAAATATGGCTACACCTTC. It translates to CASSTEWTGKYGYTF.

The chain links TRBV6-6 to TRBJ1-1; TRBD1 agrees at 8 bases. V shed 5 bases, J shed 4 bases, and the junction held 3 bases outside the gene matches. CDR1 MNHNY and CDR2 SVGAGI come from the germline V gene (reference sequence). The CDR3 runs to 13 residues. The CDR3 coding sequence is TGTGCCAGCAGTACCGGACAGGGCACTGAAGCTTTCTTT. Translation: CASSTGQGTEAFF.

The gene calls are TRBV5-1 and TRBJ2-7; the match to TRBD2 covers 11 bases. V shed 3 bases and J 3 bases; nucleotides not matched to a gene: 2. The CDR3 runs 14 residues. The germline CDR1 and CDR2 sequences are SGHRS and YFSETQ. The CDR3 spells CASSSGTSGYEQYF. Here the CDR3 DNA reads TGCGCCAGCAGCTCCGGGACTAGCGGCTACGAGCAGTACTTC.

The chain joins TRBV7-9 to TRBJ2-3; 7 bases agree with TRBD2. Germline lookup yields CDR1 SEHNR and CDR2 FQNEAQ (reference sequence). The junction had 13 bases not matched to a gene; V was cut back by 8 bases and J by 2 bases. CDR3 length equals 16 residues. CDR3 sequence: CASFAGGRLSTDTQYF. The CDR3 nucleotides are TGTGCCAGCTTCGCGGGCGGGAGACTCTCCACAGATACGCAGTATTTT.

The chain is built from TRBV11-1 and TRBJ2-3; D is uncertain. The CDR3 has 14 amino acids. The germline gives CDR1 SGHAT, CDR2 FQDESV (reference sequence). Deletions cut 4 bases from V and 1 base from J, with 9 bases between. The CDR3 sequence: CASSYQSGTDTQYF. The CDR3 nucleotides are TGTGCCAGCAGCTACCAGAGCGGCACAGATACGCAGTATTTT. The whole variable domain, remainder taken from reference TRBV11-1 and TRBJ2-3, is EAEVAQSPRYKITEKSQAVAFWCDPISGHATLYWYRQILGQGPELLVQFQDESVVDDSQLPKDRFSAERLKGVDSTLKIQPAELGDSAMYLCASSYQSGTDTQYFGPGTRLTVL.

The J gene is TRBJ1-1, the V gene TRBV21-1. TRBV21-1 is shown as a pseudogene. This CDR3 spans 15 amino acids. CDR3 sequence reads: CASRGRAGPGFEAFF. As DNA, the CDR3 is TGTGCCAGCAGGGGGAGAGCGGGCCCGGGTTTTGAAGCTTTCTTT.

The V call is TRBV6-6, the J call TRBJ2-7, with 7 bases matching TRBD2. Germline V CDR1 and CDR2: MNHNY, SVGAGI (reference sequence). J was trimmed by 2 bases and V by 6 bases; bases with no gene match: 7. CDR3 length: 14 amino acids. The CDR3 loop is CASSSLGGAYEQYF. CDR3 bases: TGTGCCAGCAGCTCCTTGGGGGGGGCCTACGAGCAGTACTTC.

This chain uses TRBV19 with TRBJ1-5; D gene ambiguous. Trimming removed 5 bases at V and 1 base at J, with 12 bases between. Germline values: CDR1 LNHDA, CDR2 SQIVND (reference sequence). The CDR3 has 15 amino acids. The CDR3 loop is CASSAGWKSNQPQHF. DNA for the CDR3: TGTGCCAGTAGTGCGGGGTGGAAAAGCAATCAGCCCCAGCATTTT.